Below are 30 T cell receptor beta chains sequenced from a single sample in a study of cytomegalovirus exposure and HLA in healthy donors. Researchers ran the PCR with 60 Vbeta and 13 Jbeta primers. Profiling relied on immunoSEQ multiplex PCR, and the TCRdb table lists in-frame clones only, not all of them. This table holds approximately 130,000 clones, approximately 80% found once. Sequenced sample: PBMCs. These receptors were obtained from a woman aged 40 to 50 in good health and CMV-seronegative.

The chain couples TRBV5-1 to TRBJ2-7; 13 positions match TRBD2. V was clipped by 4 bases and J by 7 bases; unmatched bases: 8. The CDR3 has 15 amino acids. CDR1 and CDR2 from the germline V gene are SGHRS and YFSETQ. The CDR3 protein is CASSKGLAGSVEQYF. CDR3 in DNA: TGCGCCAGCAGCAAGGGACTAGCGGGAAGCGTGGAGCAGTACTTC.

The rearrangement links TRBV19 to TRBJ2-5; 10 nucleotides align to TRBD1. CDR1 LNHDA and CDR2 SQIVND come from the germline V gene (reference sequence). V lost 7 bases to trimming and J lost 6 bases; unmatched junction nucleotides: 8. The CDR3 consists of 14 residues. The CDR3 DNA is TGTGCCAGTACCGGAGGGGGACAGGGGCAGACCCAGTACTTC. Translation gives CASTGGGQGQTQYF.

CDR3 in amino acids: CASSSVVTLDYNEQFF. In DNA, the CDR3 is TGTGCCAGCAGTTCAGTCGTAACACTAGACTACAATGAGCAGTTCTTC. The chain is built from TRBV28 and TRBJ2-1; tentative D call: TRBD2 (5 bases). Germline V gene lookup returns CDR1 MDHEN and CDR2 SYDVKM. The CDR3 covers 16 residues. V was cut by 4 bases and J by 3 bases, with 16 bases left in between.

This chain connects TRBV19 to TRBJ1-5; 7 bases fit TRBD1. CDR1 is LNHDA and CDR2 is SQIVND in the germline V gene (reference sequence). V shed 5 bases, J shed 2 bases, and the junction held 6 bases outside the gene matches. CDR3 length: 15 residues. CDR3 nucleotides: TGTGCCAGTAGTTCACAGGGGATCGGCAATCAGCCCCAGCATTTT. As protein: CASSSQGIGNQPQHF.

V usage is TRBV5-1 and J usage is TRBJ2-3; TRBD2 matches 7 bases. This CDR3 comprises 14 residues. V gave up 0 bases and J gave up 4 bases; unmatched junction bases: 2. Looked up from germline, CDR1 is SGHRS and CDR2 is YFSETQ. CDR3 region: CASSLGRGADTQYF. The CDR3 DNA follows: TGCGCCAGCAGCTTGGGTCGGGGGGCAGATACGCAGTATTTT.

The chain employs TRBV2 and TRBJ1-1, with D tentatively TRBD1 (5 bases). Trimming cost V 5 bases and J 0 bases, with 7 bases left between them. The length of the CDR3 is 13 residues. Germline V gene data show CDR1 as SNHLY and CDR2 as FYNNEI. The CDR3 loop reads CASSQGMNTEAFF. The CDR3 coding sequence is TGTGCCAGCAGTCAGGGAATGAACACTGAAGCTTTCTTT.

J is TRBJ2-3 and V is TRBV10-3; weak D call: TRBD2 (7 bases). The germline gives CDR1 ENHRY, CDR2 SYGVKD. V lost 8 bases, J lost 3 bases, and 9 bases lay in between. The CDR3 is 12 residues long. CDR3 sequence (DNA): TGTGCCATCGGGGGGGCTACAGATACGCAGTATTTT. Amino acids: CAIGGATDTQYF.

On this clone: The junction shows a germline mismatch at one end, possibly a read error. The V gene is TRBV7-2, the J gene TRBJ2-7; 7 bases are shared with TRBD2. CDR1 is SGHTA, CDR2 FQGNSA, per germline. There are 14 residues in the CDR3. DNA of the CDR3: TGTGCCAGCAGCTTAGGGACCCTAGCGGCCCAAGGTGTCTTC. Translated: CASSLGTLAAQGVF. Looking up the rest from reference TRBV7-2 and TRBJ2-7 gives the full variable domain: GAGVSQSPSNKVTEKGKDVELRCDPISGHTALYWYRQSLGQGLEFLIYFQGNSAPDKSGLPSDRFSAERTGGSVSTLTIQRTQQEDSAVYLCASSLGTLAAQGVFGPGTRLTVT.

This clone turned up a few times. The J gene is TRBJ1-2, the V gene TRBV9; D perhaps matches TRBD1 (5 bases). V was clipped by 3 bases and J by 4 bases, with 16 bases between them. Germline CDR1 SGDLS, CDR2 YYNGEE. This CDR3 is 15 amino acids long. Written as DNA, the CDR3 is TGTGCCAGCAGCGGGGACGGGAGGACTTTCTATGGCTACACCTTC. It codes for CASSGDGRTFYGYTF.

This sequence joins TRBV5-4 and TRBJ1-1; D gene uncertain. Germline lookup yields CDR1 SGHNT and CDR2 YYREEE (reference sequence). The CDR3 is 13 amino acids. Trimming stripped 1 base from V and 3 bases from J, with 7 bases between. DNA of the CDR3: TGTGCCAGCAGCTTGCAGGAGGACACTGAAGCTTTCTTT. It yields the protein CASSLQEDTEAFF.

The rearrangement uses TRBV5-8 and TRBJ2-6, with D perhaps matching TRBD2 (5 bases). The CDR3 covers 19 residues. V was pared by 4 bases and J by 1 base, with 21 bases between. Germline V gives CDR1 SGHTS, CDR2 YDEGEE. This CDR3 reads CASSPIGGSLTSGANVLTF. In nucleotides, the CDR3 is TGTGCCAGCAGCCCCATAGGAGGATCCCTCACTTCTGGGGCCAACGTCCTGACTTTC.

This clone was seen a few times. The J gene is TRBJ2-7, the V gene TRBV6-1; weak D call: TRBD2 (5 bases). The CDR3 is 15 amino acids. Germline V gene sequence: CDR1 MNHNS, CDR2 SASEGT. V was shortened by 0 bases and J by 2 bases, with 11 bases between the two germline ends. The CDR3 here is CASSEATILPYEQYF. CDR3 in DNA: TGTGCCAGCAGTGAAGCGACTATCTTACCCTACGAGCAGTACTTC.

CDR3 DNA sequence: TGTGCCAGCAGATCCCACGGGACTATCTCAGATACGCAGTATTTT. Translated: CASRSHGTISDTQYF. This chain connects TRBV2 to TRBJ2-3; 7 nucleotides agree with TRBD2. The CDR3 is made up of 15 amino acids. Trimming took 6 bases from V and 4 from J; bases not matched to a gene: 10. Looked up from germline, CDR1 is SNHLY and CDR2 is FYNNEI.

The table lists this clone with a few counts. An end of the junction differs from the germline gene, which may be a read error. The chain recombines TRBV2 with TRBJ1-1; D is uncertain. The CDR3 length is 12 residues. Germline CDR1 reads SNHLY; CDR2 reads FYNNEI. The CDR3 DNA is TGTGCCAGCTGTGAGTATCCCACTGAAGCTTTCTTT. Translating it yields CASCEYPTEAFF.

The genes are TRBV7-9 and TRBJ2-7; D not resolved. The V and J ends lost 6 bases and 2 bases respectively, with 14 bases between them. CDR1 and CDR2 from the germline V gene are SEHNR and FQNEAQ (reference sequence). This CDR3 is 14 amino acids long. The CDR3 DNA is TGTGCCAGCAGTGGCACAGTGGTGACCTACGAGCAGTACTTC. Translated: CASSGTVVTYEQYF.

The chain combines TRBV5-3 with TRBJ1-2, with 7 nucleotides matching TRBD1. TRBV5-3 counts as an open reading frame of uncertain function. This CDR3 contains 15 residues. The J segment lost 3 bases and the V segment lost 4 bases, leaving 9 bases of the junction unmatched. CDR3 bases: TGTGCCAGAAGCGTTAAGGGCAGGGGGGACTATGGCTACACCTTC. It codes for CARSVKGRGDYGYTF.

This chain joins TRBV28 and TRBJ1-2; D uncertain. The germline V gene encodes CDR1 MDHEN and CDR2 SYDVKM. The CDR3 is 12 amino acids. The V gene lost 7 bases and the J gene lost 2 bases, with 8 bases spanning the gap. The CDR3 DNA sequence: TGTGCCAGCATGGGCAGCAACTATGGCTACACCTTC. Translation: CASMGSNYGYTF.

The sample holds one count of this clone. One end of the junction does not line up with germline, which may come from a read error. J is TRBJ2-4 and V is TRBV30, with 10 positions matching TRBD1. The CDR3 spans 12 residues. CDR1 is GTSNPN and CDR2 is SVGIG in the germline V gene (reference sequence). The CDR3 nucleotides are TGTGCCTGGAGGGGACAGGGGAACAGTCAGTACTTC. Translating gives CAWRGQGNSQYF.

The chain has TRBV5-1 and TRBJ2-1; 10 bases agree with TRBD1. In germline, CDR1 is SGHRS, CDR2 YFSETQ. After removal of 6 bases from V and 4 bases from J, the junction contained 7 bases not matched to a gene. The CDR3 consists of 15 residues. The CDR3 spells CASNPGTGVYNEQFF. As DNA, the CDR3 is TGCGCCAGCAACCCGGGGACAGGGGTGTACAATGAGCAGTTCTTC.

The table lists this clone with a count of one. V is TRBV11-2 and J is TRBJ2-1; 9 bases are a match to TRBD2. Germline CDR1 reads SGHAT; CDR2 reads FQNNGV. Trimming at V came to 5 bases and at J to 4 bases, leaving 3 bases not matched to a gene. CDR3 size: 14 residues. The CDR3 loop reads CASSPTSGYNEQFF. Here the CDR3 DNA reads TGTGCCAGCAGCCCGACTAGCGGTTACAATGAGCAGTTCTTC.

This clone has only one observation. The rearrangement uses TRBV19 and TRBJ2-1; 7 nucleotides match TRBD1. The CDR3 is made up of 14 amino acids. Germline-derived CDR1 and CDR2 are LNHDA and SQIVND (reference sequence). The ends lost 6 bases at V and 3 bases at J; junction bases unmatched: 5. CDR3 in amino acids: CASSPGQHYNEQFF. The CDR3 nucleotides are TGTGCCAGTAGCCCGGGACAGCACTACAATGAGCAGTTCTTC. The full variable domain, with the rest looked up from reference TRBV19 and TRBJ2-1, is DGGITQSPKYLFRKEGQNVTLSCEQNLNHDAMYWYRQDPGQGLRLIYYSQIVNDFQKGDIAEGYSVSREKKESFPLTVTSAQKNPTAFYLCASSPGQHYNEQFFGPGTRLTVL.

This clone came up once. The CDR3 here is CASSLSGMGAEAFF. The CDR3 DNA reads as TGTGCCAGCAGCTTAAGTGGTATGGGCGCTGAAGCTTTCTTT. The genes are TRBV7-2 and TRBJ1-1, with D unclear. From germline, CDR1 is SGHTA and CDR2 FQGNSA. CDR3 length: 14 residues. Deletions cut 2 bases from V and 6 bases from J, with 13 bases between.

This rearrangement joins TRBV7-9 to TRBJ2-3; 10 bases line up with TRBD1. This CDR3 comprises 15 residues. Germline V CDR1 and CDR2: SEHNR, FQNEAQ (reference sequence). The V gene end was trimmed by 5 bases and the J gene end by 1 base; junction bases not matched to a gene: 3. CDR3 loop: CASSPGTGGTDTQYF. For the CDR3, the DNA is TGTGCCAGCAGCCCGGGGACAGGGGGCACAGATACGCAGTATTTT.

CDR3 in amino acids: CASSRGTGGQETQYF. CDR3 nucleotide sequence: TGCGCCAGCAGCCGGGGGACCGGGGGGCAAGAGACCCAGTACTTC. V and J are TRBV5-1 and TRBJ2-5, with 7 bases fitting TRBD2. The CDR3 contains 15 residues. Germline CDR1 SGHRS, CDR2 YFSETQ. J lost 2 bases, V lost 4 bases, and 8 bases had no gene match.

V gene TRBV27 combines with J gene TRBJ1-5; TRBD1 might be the D (5 bases). The germline V gene has CDR1 MNHEY and CDR2 SMNVEV (reference sequence). V lost 2 bases and J lost 1, with 21 bases in between. The CDR3 is 19 residues long. CDR3 DNA: TGTGCCAGCAGTTTACACGGGACTCCAGGAACGTACAGCAATCAGCCCCAGCATTTT. This encodes CASSLHGTPGTYSNQPQHF.

This chain uses TRBV7-6 with TRBJ2-5; 10 bases fit TRBD1. The trim removed 6 bases at V and 4 bases at J, leaving 5 bases unmatched. The length of the CDR3 is 14 residues. Germline CDR1 is SGHVS and CDR2 is FNYEAQ. CDR3 nucleotide sequence: TGTGCCAGCAGTCCCGGGACAGGGGTAGAGACCCAGTACTTC. Translating gives CASSPGTGVETQYF.

The chain combines TRBV5-1 with TRBJ2-7; the match to TRBD1 covers 7 bases. Germline V lookup: CDR1 SGHRS, CDR2 YFSETQ. The trim removed 6 bases at V and 3 bases at J, leaving 15 bases unmatched. The CDR3 is made up of 16 amino acids. CDR3 sequence (DNA): TGCGCCAGCACCTCCGGCAGCCGAGGACAGGACTACGAGCAGTACTTC. As protein: CASTSGSRGQDYEQYF.

The chain has TRBV11-2 and TRBJ2-7; D perhaps matches TRBD1 (5 bases). Per the germline V gene, CDR1 is SGHAT and CDR2 is FQNNGV. Trimming pared 6 bases from V and 5 bases from J, leaving 11 bases between. This CDR3 is built from 12 residues. This CDR3 reads CASSLQGDEQYF. The CDR3, as DNA: TGTGCCAGCAGTTTACAAGGGGACGAGCAGTACTTC.

The genes are TRBV6-6 and TRBJ1-2, with 7 positions matching TRBD1. V dropped 6 bases and J dropped 8; count of bases not matched to a gene: 9. This CDR3 has 13 residues. Germline V gene sequence: CDR1 MNHNY, CDR2 SVGAGI (reference sequence). CDR3 in DNA: TGTGCCAGCAGCCCCGGACAGGAAGGGGGCTACACCTTC. It yields the protein CASSPGQEGGYTF.

The rearrangement links TRBV13 to TRBJ2-7; 13 nucleotides agree with TRBD2. The germline CDR1 and CDR2 sequences are PRHDT and FYEKMQ (reference sequence). V lost 5 bases and J lost 3; bases outside the gene matches: 4. The CDR3 length is 15 residues. DNA of the CDR3: TGTGCCAGCAGCCCCAGGACTAGCGGGGGCTACGAGCAGTACTTC. This encodes CASSPRTSGGYEQYF.